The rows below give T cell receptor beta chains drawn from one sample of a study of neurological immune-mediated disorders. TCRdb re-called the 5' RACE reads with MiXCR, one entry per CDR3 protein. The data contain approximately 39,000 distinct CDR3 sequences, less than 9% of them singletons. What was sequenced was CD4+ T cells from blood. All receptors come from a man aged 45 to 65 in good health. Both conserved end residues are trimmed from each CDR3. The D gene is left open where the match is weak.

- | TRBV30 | AWSADLSGSSGYT
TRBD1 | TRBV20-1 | SALNRGRSTDTQY
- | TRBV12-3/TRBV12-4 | ASTMPGHETYNEQF
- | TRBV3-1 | ASSQSQSPLH
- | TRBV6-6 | ASSSTVYNEQF
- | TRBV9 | ASSVDPGDTQY
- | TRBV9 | ASSDRTGTSGANVLT
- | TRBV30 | AWSDQGSNQPQH
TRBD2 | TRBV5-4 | ASSLRLAGGQETQY
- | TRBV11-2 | ASSPGSETQY
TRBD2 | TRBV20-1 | SARAGTSVNNEQF
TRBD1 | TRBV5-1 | ASSTGQGTGELF
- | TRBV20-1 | SASSLGGYT
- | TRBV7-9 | ASSLVASRGDEQF
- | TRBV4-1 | ASSPQAGNYGYT
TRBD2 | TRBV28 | ASSKPGLAVVVDTQY
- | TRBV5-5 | ASSLAIRGTGDQPQH
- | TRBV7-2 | ASSLFSGELF
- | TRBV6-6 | ASRSLDKGGYT
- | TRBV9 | ASSAYSSDTGELF
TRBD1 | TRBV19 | ASSQGGTGSSGIQY
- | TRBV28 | ASTSGSSYNSPLH
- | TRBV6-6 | ASAVSYEQY
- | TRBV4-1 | ASSQGSSGSTDTQY
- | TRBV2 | ASSEGQKSTQY